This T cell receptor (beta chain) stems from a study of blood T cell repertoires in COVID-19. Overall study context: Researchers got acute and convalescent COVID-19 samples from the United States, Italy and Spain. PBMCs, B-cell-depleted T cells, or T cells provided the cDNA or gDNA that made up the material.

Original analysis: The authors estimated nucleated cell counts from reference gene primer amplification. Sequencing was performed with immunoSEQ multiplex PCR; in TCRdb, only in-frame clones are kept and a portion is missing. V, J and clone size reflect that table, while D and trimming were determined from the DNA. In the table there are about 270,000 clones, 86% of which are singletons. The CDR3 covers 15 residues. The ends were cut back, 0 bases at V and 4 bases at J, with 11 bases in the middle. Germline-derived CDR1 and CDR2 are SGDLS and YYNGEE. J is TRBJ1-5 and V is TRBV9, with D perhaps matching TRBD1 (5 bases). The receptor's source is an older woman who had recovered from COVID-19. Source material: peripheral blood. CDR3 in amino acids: CASSVGWGPNQPQHF. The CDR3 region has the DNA TGTGCCAGCAGCGTAGGTTGGGGCCCAAATCAGCCCCAGCATTTT.